The 25 T cell receptor beta chains in this list originate from one sample, sequenced in a study of T cells expressing NK-cell markers. Using the 5' RACE reads, TCRdb records one entry per CDR3 protein without DNA. The table for this sample gives about 550,000 distinct CDR3 sequences. Sequenced material: blood T cells: a sorted CD56 or NKG2C T cell subset, CD4+ or CD8+ T cells, or bulk PBMC T cells (not recorded which). The origin of the receptors is a man aged 18 to 30 in good health.

The chain combines TRBV4-3 with TRBJ2-6. Germline CDR1 is LGHNA and CDR2 is YSLEER. This CDR3 region has 18 residues. Here the CDR3 reads CASSQEGMGFSGANVLTF.

The chain recombines TRBV12-3 or TRBV12-4 with TRBJ2-4; TCRdb lists TRBD1, though no DNA is available to test this call. The length of the CDR3 is 17 residues. CDR3 in amino acids: CASSFTRQGGGQNIQYF.

The chain links TRBV11-2 to TRBJ2-1; lacking DNA, the TRBD2 call made by TCRdb goes unchecked. Per the germline V gene, CDR1 is SGHAT and CDR2 is FQNNGV. CDR3 length equals 16 residues. The CDR3 loop reads CASSLMASGTSNEQFF.

The chain is built from TRBV6-5 and TRBJ2-3; the D gene TCRdb calls, TRBD2, cannot be checked with no DNA. Germline CDR1 reads MNHEY; CDR2 reads SVGAGI. The CDR3 extends over 14 amino acids. CDR3 residues: CASSYRAGTDTQYF.

The rearrangement joins TRBV30 to TRBJ2-1; TCRdb's D call, TRBD2, is unchecked because there is no DNA. CDR1 and CDR2 (germline): GTSNPN, SVGIG (reference sequence). The CDR3 length is 11 residues. This CDR3 reads CAWSVSSSWFF.

The chain uses TRBV7-2 and TRBJ2-3; TCRdb lists TRBD2, though no DNA is available to test this call. Germline-derived CDR1 and CDR2 are SGHTA and FQGNSA. CDR3 length: 14 amino acids. The chain's CDR3 is CASSPQREENTQYF. Together with reference TRBV7-2 and TRBJ2-3, the CDR3 gives the full variable domain: GAGVSQSPSNKVTEKGKDVELRCDPISGHTALYWYRQSLGQGLEFLIYFQGNSAPDKSGLPSDRFSAERTGGSVSTLTIQRTQQEDSAVYLCASSPQREENTQYFGPGTRLTVL.

This chain connects TRBV7-9 to TRBJ2-7; the D gene TCRdb calls, TRBD2, cannot be checked with no DNA. The CDR3 is 15 amino acids. Per germline, CDR1 SEHNR and CDR2 FQNEAQ (reference sequence). This CDR3 reads CASSFLLAGGYEQYF.

The chain is built from TRBV28 and TRBJ2-1; checking the TCRdb D call of TRBD1 is not possible without DNA. The germline V gene encodes CDR1 MDHEN and CDR2 SYDVKM. This CDR3 spans 14 amino acids. The chain's CDR3 is CASNPTPGWDEQFF. The variable domain in full, with the rest retrieved from reference TRBV28 and TRBJ2-1, is DVKVTQSSRYLVKRTGEKVFLECVQDMDHENMFWYRQDPGLGLRLIYFSYDVKMKEKGDIPEGYSVSREKKERFSLILESASTNQTSMYLCASNPTPGWDEQFFGPGTRLTVL.

The chain uses TRBV20-1 and TRBJ2-4; TCRdb returns TRBD2, unconfirmable since there is no DNA. The CDR3 runs to 17 residues. The germline gives CDR1 DFQATT, CDR2 SNEGSKA (reference sequence). Here the CDR3 reads CSARSSYGPKAGDIQYF.

This sequence joins TRBV3-1 and TRBJ2-3; as DNA is missing, the TRBD1 call by TCRdb cannot be tested. The CDR3 spans 14 residues. CDR1 LGHDT and CDR2 YNNKEL come from the germline V gene (reference sequence). This chain's CDR3 is CASSPPQSLDTQYF.

The J gene is TRBJ2-2, the V gene TRBV27. Germline CDR1 is MNHEY and CDR2 is SMNVEV (reference sequence). The CDR3 extends over 15 amino acids. This CDR3 reads CASSLLAAYTGELFF.

The rearrangement uses TRBV7-2 and TRBJ2-3. Germline V lookup: CDR1 SGHTA, CDR2 FQGNSA. The CDR3 spans 15 residues. The CDR3 loop reads CASSFDTISTDTQYF. The variable domain in full, completed from reference TRBV7-2 and TRBJ2-3, reads GAGVSQSPSNKVTEKGKDVELRCDPISGHTALYWYRQSLGQGLEFLIYFQGNSAPDKSGLPSDRFSAERTGGSVSTLTIQRTQQEDSAVYLCASSFDTISTDTQYFGPGTRLTVL.

The V call is TRBV5-1, the J call TRBJ2-5; the D gene TCRdb calls, TRBD1, cannot be checked with no DNA. This CDR3 region has 15 residues. Germline CDR1 and CDR2: SGHRS and YFSETQ. This chain's CDR3 is CASSLALGQKETQYF.

The CDR3 loop is CASSQQGGRETQYF. V usage is TRBV11-2 and J usage is TRBJ2-5; TCRdb proposes TRBD1, but this gene call is untestable without DNA. This CDR3 contains 14 residues. Germline V gene lookup returns CDR1 SGHAT and CDR2 FQNNGV.

The rearrangement uses TRBV27 and TRBJ2-1; the TCRdb D gene call, TRBD1, has no DNA to confirm it. Per germline, CDR1 MNHEY and CDR2 SMNVEV (reference sequence). The CDR3 is 15 amino acids. CDR3 amino acids: CASSLPRVAPNEQFF.

The chain employs TRBV7-2 and TRBJ2-2; TCRdb designates TRBD1, a call that cannot be tested without DNA. CDR3 size: 15 residues. CDR1 SGHTA and CDR2 FQGNSA come from the germline V gene. CDR3 amino acids: CASSPDRMNTGELFF.

The chain employs TRBV29-1 and TRBJ2-3; checking the TCRdb D call of TRBD1 is not possible without DNA. CDR1 SQVTM and CDR2 ANQGSEA come from the germline V gene. This CDR3 region has 12 residues. The CDR3 loop reads CSVGQGPDTQYF.

The chain has TRBV7-8 and TRBJ2-5; the D call of TRBD2 rests on TCRdb alone, since no DNA is present to check it. The CDR3 is 18 residues long. The germline V gene has CDR1 SGHVS and CDR2 FQNEAQ. CDR3 sequence: CASSLKGFGLKMGETQYF. Supplemented by reference TRBV7-8 and TRBJ2-5, the full variable domain reads GAGVSQSPRYKVAKRGQDVALRCDPISGHVSLFWYQQALGQGPEFLTYFQNEAQLDKSGLPSDRFFAERPEGSVSTLKIQRTQQEDSAVYLCASSLKGFGLKMGETQYFGPGTRLLVL.

CDR3 residues: CASSFSSAHPEQFF. The rearrangement uses TRBV7-9 and TRBJ2-1; the TCRdb call, TRBD1, lacks DNA for checking. The CDR3 has 14 residues. Germline CDR1 is SEHNR and CDR2 is FQNEAQ (reference sequence).

This chain links TRBV20-1 with TRBJ2-5; the D call of TRBD1 rests on TCRdb alone, since no DNA is present to check it. This CDR3 spans 13 amino acids. Germline V CDR1 and CDR2: DFQATT, SNEGSKA (reference sequence). The CDR3 is CSARDRGSETQYF.

The J gene is TRBJ2-2, the V gene TRBV10-3; lacking DNA, the TRBD2 call made by TCRdb goes unchecked. The germline CDR1 and CDR2 sequences are ENHRY and SYGVKD. CDR3 length equals 17 residues. The CDR3 protein is CAISFAGGPSGTGELFF.

The V gene is TRBV28, the J gene TRBJ1-1; the TRBD1 assignment by TCRdb is unverifiable without DNA. CDR1 MDHEN and CDR2 SYDVKM come from the germline V gene. The CDR3 consists of 15 residues. CDR3 sequence reads: CASRTQGLGNTEAFF.

The CDR3 sequence: CASSPDLAGGPDYEQYF. The V and J genes are TRBV6-2 or TRBV6-3 and TRBJ2-7; the TRBD2 assignment by TCRdb is unverifiable without DNA. This CDR3 has 17 residues. Germline assignment: CDR1 MNHEY and CDR2 SVGEGT.

This sequence joins TRBV18 and TRBJ2-1; the D gene TCRdb calls, TRBD1, cannot be checked with no DNA. The length of the CDR3 is 16 residues. The V gene's germline CDR1 is KGHSH and CDR2 LQKENI. This CDR3 is CASSPQQGSSYNEQFF.

V gene TRBV20-1 combines with J gene TRBJ2-1; TCRdb outputs TRBD2, but without DNA this stays unchecked. CDR1 is DFQATT and CDR2 is SNEGSKA in the germline V gene (reference sequence). The CDR3 is 14 residues long. The CDR3 here is CSARDGGAGVEQFF.